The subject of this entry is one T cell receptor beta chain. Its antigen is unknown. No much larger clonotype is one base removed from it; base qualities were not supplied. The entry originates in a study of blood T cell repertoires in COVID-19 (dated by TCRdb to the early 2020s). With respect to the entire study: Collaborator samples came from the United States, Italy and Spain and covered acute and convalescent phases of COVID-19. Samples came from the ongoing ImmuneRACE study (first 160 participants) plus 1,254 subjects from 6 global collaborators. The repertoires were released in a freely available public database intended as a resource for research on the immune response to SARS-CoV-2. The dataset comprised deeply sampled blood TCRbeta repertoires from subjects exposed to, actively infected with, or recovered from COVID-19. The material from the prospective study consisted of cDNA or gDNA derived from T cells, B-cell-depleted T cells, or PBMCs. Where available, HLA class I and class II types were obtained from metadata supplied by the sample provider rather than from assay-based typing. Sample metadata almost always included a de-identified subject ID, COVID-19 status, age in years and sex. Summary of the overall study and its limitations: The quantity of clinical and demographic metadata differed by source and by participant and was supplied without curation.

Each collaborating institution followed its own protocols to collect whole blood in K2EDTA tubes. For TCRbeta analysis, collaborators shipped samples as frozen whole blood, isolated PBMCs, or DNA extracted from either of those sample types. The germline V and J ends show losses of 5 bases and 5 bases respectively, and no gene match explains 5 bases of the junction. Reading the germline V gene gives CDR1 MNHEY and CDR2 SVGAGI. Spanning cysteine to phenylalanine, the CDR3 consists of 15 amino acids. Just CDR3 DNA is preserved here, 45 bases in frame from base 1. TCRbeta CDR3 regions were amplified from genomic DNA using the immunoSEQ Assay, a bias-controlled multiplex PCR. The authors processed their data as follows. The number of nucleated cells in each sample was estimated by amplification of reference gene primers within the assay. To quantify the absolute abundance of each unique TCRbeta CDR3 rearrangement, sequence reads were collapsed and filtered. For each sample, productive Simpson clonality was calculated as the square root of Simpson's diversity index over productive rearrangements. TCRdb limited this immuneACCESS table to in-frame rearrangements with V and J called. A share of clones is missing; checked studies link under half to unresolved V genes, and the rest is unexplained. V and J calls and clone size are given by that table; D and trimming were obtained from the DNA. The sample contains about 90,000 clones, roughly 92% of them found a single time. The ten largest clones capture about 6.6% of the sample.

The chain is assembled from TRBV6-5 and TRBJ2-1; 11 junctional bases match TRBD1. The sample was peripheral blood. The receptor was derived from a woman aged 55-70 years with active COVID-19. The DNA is TGTGCCAGCAGTCCCGGGACAGGGGGACACAATGAGCAGTTCTTC. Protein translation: CASSPGTGGHNEQFF.